These T cell receptor beta chains were read from a single sample in a study of cytomegalovirus exposure and HLA in healthy donors. Using immunoSEQ multiplex PCR, the repertoire was profiled, and TCRdb retains in-frame clones only, with some absent. The sample has approximately 270,000 clones; 86% are singletons. Sample: PBMCs. The receptors here all came from a woman between 18 and 29 years old in good health and CMV-seronegative. Both conserved end residues are part of each CDR3. The order of the fields is CDR3 protein, CDR3 DNA, V gene, D gene, clone size, J gene. A D gene is named only where the DNA matches it firmly. Rows may omit the clone size; those that give it use once, few, many or a size class.

CDR3: CASGLTPRVEQYF
DNA: TGTGCCAGCGGATTAACTCCCCGGGTCGAGCAGTACTTC
V: TRBV6-5
D: NA
size: NA
J: TRBJ2-7

CDR3: CASSHWEVETQYF
DNA: TGTGCCAGCAGTCATTGGGAGGTGGAGACCCAGTACTTC
V: TRBV4-2
D: NA
size: once
J: TRBJ2-5

CDR3: CASSYSDRDGYTF
DNA: TGTGCCAGCAGTTACTCGGACAGGGATGGCTACACCTTC
V: TRBV6-6
D: TRBD1
size: NA
J: TRBJ1-2

CDR3: CASSLDLADSYNEQFF
DNA: TGTGCCAGCAGCTTAGATCTAGCGGATTCCTACAATGAGCAGTTCTTC
V: TRBV11-2
D: TRBD2
size: once
J: TRBJ2-1

CDR3: CASSLPLGNTGELFF
DNA: TGTGCCAGCAGCTTGCCCCTCGGGAACACCGGGGAGCTGTTTTTT
V: TRBV5-5
D: NA
size: few
J: TRBJ2-2

CDR3: CASSERGNYGYTF
DNA: TGTGCCAGCAGTGAAAGAGGGAACTATGGCTACACCTTC
V: TRBV25-1
D: NA
size: NA
J: TRBJ1-2

CDR3: CASERVGGTEAFF
DNA: TGCGCCAGCGAACGTGTGGGGGGCACTGAAGCTTTCTTT
V: TRBV10-2
D: NA
size: once
J: TRBJ1-1

CDR3: CASSPLSGVNTEAFF
DNA: TGTGCCAGCTCACCACTTTCGGGGGTAAACACTGAAGCTTTCTTT
V: TRBV18
D: NA
size: NA
J: TRBJ1-1

CDR3: CASNSARTGNEQFF
DNA: TGTGCCAGCAACAGCGCACGAACGGGGAATGAGCAGTTCTTC
V: TRBV6-6
D: NA
size: NA
J: TRBJ2-1

CDR3: CASSPRREGENEQFF
DNA: TGCGCCAGCAGCCCTAGGAGGGAGGGGGAGAATGAGCAGTTCTTC
V: TRBV5-1
D: NA
size: NA
J: TRBJ2-1

CDR3: CASRLDGRGVQPQHF
DNA: TGTGCCAGCAGATTGGACGGGAGGGGTGTTCAGCCCCAGCATTTT
V: TRBV2
D: NA
size: NA
J: TRBJ1-5

CDR3: CASSVGDNQPQHF
DNA: TGTGCCAGCAGCGTGGGAGACAATCAGCCCCAGCATTTT
V: TRBV9
D: NA
size: NA
J: TRBJ1-5

CDR3: CASSLLARVSNQPQHF
DNA: TGTGCCAGCAGTTTATTAGCCAGGGTTAGCAATCAGCCCCAGCATTTT
V: TRBV28
D: NA
size: NA
J: TRBJ1-5

CDR3: CASSLTSGVAEKLFF
DNA: TGTGCCAGCAGTCTAACTTCGGGGGTAGCCGAAAAACTGTTTTTT
V: TRBV28
D: NA
size: NA
J: TRBJ1-4

CDR3: CASSFGTPDLNQPQHF
DNA: TGTGCCAGCAGTTTCGGGACACCGGACCTCAATCAGCCCCAGCATTTT
V: TRBV6-5
D: NA
size: once
J: TRBJ1-5

CDR3: CAAGWREGQSYEQYF
DNA: TGTGCCGCGGGATGGCGGGAGGGCCAGTCCTACGAGCAGTACTTC
V: TRBV6-1
D: TRBD2
size: NA
J: TRBJ2-7

CDR3: CASRAGTGPYEQYF
DNA: TGTGCCAGCAGAGCCGGGACAGGGCCCTACGAGCAGTACTTC
V: TRBV7-9
D: TRBD1
size: few
J: TRBJ2-7

CDR3: CASRDKRDLSYNEQFF
DNA: TGTGCCAGTAGAGATAAGCGGGACCTCTCCTACAATGAGCAGTTCTTC
V: TRBV19
D: TRBD2
size: NA
J: TRBJ2-1

CDR3: CASSLGRGYTF
DNA: TGTGCCAGCAGTTTAGGGAGGGGTTACACCTTC
V: TRBV25-1
D: NA
size: NA
J: TRBJ1-2

CDR3: CASSSTSGGESSEQFF
DNA: TGTGCCAGCAGTTCCACTAGCGGGGGGGAGTCCAGTGAGCAGTTCTTC
V: TRBV6-5
D: TRBD2
size: NA
J: TRBJ2-1

CDR3: CAWTSQETQYF
DNA: TGTGCCTGGACTAGCCAAGAGACCCAGTACTTC
V: TRBV30
D: NA
size: few
J: TRBJ2-5

CDR3: CASSQGMTANYGYTF
DNA: TGCGCCAGCAGCCAAGGAATGACAGCTAACTATGGCTACACCTTC
V: TRBV4-3
D: NA
size: NA
J: TRBJ1-2

CDR3: CASSNIQGSNTGELFF
DNA: TGTGCCAGTAGTAATATCCAGGGGTCGAACACCGGGGAGCTGTTTTTT
V: TRBV19
D: NA
size: few
J: TRBJ2-2

CDR3: CASQGNQPQHF
DNA: TGTGCCAGCCAGGGAAATCAGCCCCAGCATTTT
V: TRBV28
D: NA
size: NA
J: TRBJ1-5

CDR3: CASTDRGGGTEAFF
DNA: TGTGCCAGTACCGACAGGGGAGGCGGCACTGAAGCTTTCTTT
V: TRBV19
D: TRBD1
size: NA
J: TRBJ1-1

CDR3: CASSVEGAGELFF
DNA: TGCGCCAGCAGCGTGGAAGGGGCCGGGGAGCTGTTTTTT
V: TRBV5-1
D: NA
size: NA
J: TRBJ2-2

CDR3: CSVANTEVVGTF
DNA: TGCAGCGTTGCAAACACGGAGGTGGTGGGGACCTTC
V: TRBV29-1
D: NA
size: NA
J: TRBJ1-2

CDR3: CARSLHRGWYGYTF
DNA: TGTGCCAGATCACTTCACAGGGGGTGGTATGGCTACACCTTC
V: TRBV14
D: TRBD1
size: few
J: TRBJ1-2

CDR3: CSVEDPGSDTDTQYF
DNA: TGCAGCGTTGAAGATCCCGGGTCTGACACAGATACGCAGTATTTT
V: TRBV29-1
D: NA
size: NA
J: TRBJ2-3

CDR3: CASGTGSRQPQHF
DNA: TGTGCCAGTGGGACAGGCTCACGTCAGCCCCAGCATTTT
V: TRBV19
D: TRBD1
size: NA
J: TRBJ1-5

CDR3: CASGNSGASYNEQFF
DNA: TGTGCCAGCGGGAATAGCGGGGCCTCGTACAATGAGCAGTTCTTC
V: TRBV7-2
D: TRBD2
size: NA
J: TRBJ2-1

CDR3: CASSLGAAGDSYGYTF
DNA: TGTGCCAGCAGCTTAGGTGCGGCAGGGGATTCCTATGGCTACACCTTC
V: TRBV7-9
D: NA
size: NA
J: TRBJ1-2

CDR3: CASSSGHNTGELFF
DNA: TGTGCCAGCAGCTCGGGACACAACACCGGGGAGCTGTTTTTT
V: TRBV7-9
D: NA
size: NA
J: TRBJ2-2

CDR3: CASSSSGRGSDTQYF
DNA: TGTGCCAGCAGCTCAAGCGGCCGGGGGTCAGATACGCAGTATTTT
V: TRBV7-9
D: NA
size: once
J: TRBJ2-3

CDR3: CAISLDSMNTEAFF
DNA: TGTGCCATCAGCCTCGACAGCATGAACACTGAAGCTTTCTTT
V: TRBV10-3
D: NA
size: NA
J: TRBJ1-1

CDR3: CASSLDFLAGSYEQYF
DNA: TGTGCCAGCAGCTTAGATTTCCTAGCGGGATCCTACGAGCAGTACTTC
V: TRBV11-3
D: TRBD2
size: few
J: TRBJ2-7

CDR3: CASIPTQGGGNQPQHF
DNA: TGTGCCAGCATTCCGACACAGGGGGGGGGAAATCAGCCCCAGCATTTT
V: TRBV6-6
D: TRBD1
size: NA
J: TRBJ1-5

CDR3: CASSPWGVANTGELFF
DNA: TGTGCCAGCAGCCCGTGGGGGGTGGCCAACACCGGGGAGCTGTTTTTT
V: TRBV7-6
D: NA
size: NA
J: TRBJ2-2

CDR3: CASSVTSGRALDEQFF
DNA: TGTGCCAGCAGTGTTACTAGCGGGAGGGCCTTAGATGAGCAGTTCTTC
V: TRBV27
D: TRBD2
size: NA
J: TRBJ2-1

CDR3: CASSAQGQQNTEAFF
DNA: TGTGCCAGCAGCGCCCAGGGACAGCAGAACACTGAAGCTTTCTTT
V: TRBV9
D: TRBD1
size: NA
J: TRBJ1-1

CDR3: CAISGGQGGGYNSPLHF
DNA: TGTGCCATCAGTGGTGGACAGGGAGGGGGGTATAATTCACCCCTCCACTTT
V: TRBV10-3
D: TRBD1
size: NA
J: TRBJ1-6

CDR3: CASSPNHGEGVGYGYTF
DNA: TGTGCCAGCAGCCCCAACCATGGGGAAGGGGTGGGATATGGCTACACCTTC
V: TRBV9
D: NA
size: NA
J: TRBJ1-2

CDR3: CASSAATNEKLFF
DNA: TGTGCCAGCTCGGCTGCAACTAATGAAAAACTGTTTTTT
V: TRBV18
D: NA
size: NA
J: TRBJ1-4

CDR3: CAWSTGRNQPQHF
DNA: TGTGCCTGGAGTACGGGTCGCAATCAGCCCCAGCATTTT
V: TRBV30
D: NA
size: few
J: TRBJ1-5

CDR3: CASSSTGRPLHF
DNA: TGTGCCAGCAGCTCCACAGGGCGCCCCCTCCACTTT
V: TRBV9
D: NA
size: NA
J: TRBJ1-6

CDR3: CASSPSGGEWETQYF
DNA: TGTGCCAGCAGCCCCTCAGGGGGAGAGTGGGAGACCCAGTACTTC
V: TRBV9
D: TRBD1
size: NA
J: TRBJ2-5

CDR3: CASSDRDRFTEAFF
DNA: TGTGCCAGCAGCGACCGGGACAGGTTCACTGAAGCTTTCTTT
V: TRBV7-8
D: TRBD1
size: once
J: TRBJ1-1

CDR3: CASSYQRGAVETQYF
DNA: TGTGCCAGCAGTTATCAGCGGGGGGCGGTAGAGACCCAGTACTTC
V: TRBV6-5
D: TRBD2
size: NA
J: TRBJ2-5

CDR3: CASTSRVWDTEAFF
DNA: TGTGCCAGCACTTCACGGGTCTGGGACACTGAAGCTTTCTTT
V: TRBV27
D: NA
size: NA
J: TRBJ1-1

CDR3: CAWRPGQGKDEQFF
DNA: TGTGCCTGGAGGCCGGGACAGGGGAAAGATGAGCAGTTCTTC
V: TRBV30
D: TRBD1
size: once
J: TRBJ2-1

CDR3: CASSESGQGGTEAFF
DNA: TGCGCCAGCAGTGAATCGGGACAGGGAGGGACTGAAGCTTTCTTT
V: TRBV10-2
D: TRBD1
size: NA
J: TRBJ1-1

CDR3: CASRTGGPGNQPQHF
DNA: TGTGCCAGCAGAACAGGGGGCCCGGGCAATCAGCCCCAGCATTTT
V: TRBV7-2
D: TRBD1
size: NA
J: TRBJ1-5

CDR3: CATSRDRGEQYF
DNA: TGTGCCACCAGCAGAGATCGGGGAGAGCAGTACTTC
V: TRBV15
D: NA
size: NA
J: TRBJ2-7